The clone carrying this T cell receptor (beta chain) has only a few counts. The antigen remains undetermined. The sequencing template was cDNA reverse transcribed from extracted RNA. Only in-frame clones appear in the TCRdb table, and some are missing; sequencing was by immunoSEQ multiplex PCR. The repertoire holds 150,000 or so clones, with over 45% as singletons. This sample was taken from a study of CD8+ T cells in alopecia areata. CDR1 MDHEN and CDR2 SYDVKM come from the germline V gene. V lost 5 bases and J 5 bases, leaving 18 bases between the germline ends. The CDR3 is 15 amino acids. Study-wide findings and caveats: Normal skin's resident alphabeta T cells are sequenced alongside lesional scalp T cells.

This receptor was obtained from a human donor with alopecia areata. The material sequenced was CD4+ T cells sorted from blood. The chain carries TRBV28 and TRBJ2-5; perhaps TRBD2 as D (6 bases). The CDR3 loop is CASSDRPPGEETQYF. In nucleotides, the CDR3 is TGTGCCAGCAGTGACCGCCCCCCGGGGGAGGAGACCCAGTACTTC.